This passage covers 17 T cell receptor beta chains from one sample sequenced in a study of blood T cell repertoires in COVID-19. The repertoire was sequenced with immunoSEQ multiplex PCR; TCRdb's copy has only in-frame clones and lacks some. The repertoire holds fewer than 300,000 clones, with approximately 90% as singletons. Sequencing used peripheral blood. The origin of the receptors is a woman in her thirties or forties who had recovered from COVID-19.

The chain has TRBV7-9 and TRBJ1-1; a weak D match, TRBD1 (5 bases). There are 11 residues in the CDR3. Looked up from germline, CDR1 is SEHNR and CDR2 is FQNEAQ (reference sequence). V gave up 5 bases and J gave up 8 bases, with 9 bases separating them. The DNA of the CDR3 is TGTGCCAGCAGCCCCTACAGGGAAGCTTTCTTT. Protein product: CASSPYREAFF.

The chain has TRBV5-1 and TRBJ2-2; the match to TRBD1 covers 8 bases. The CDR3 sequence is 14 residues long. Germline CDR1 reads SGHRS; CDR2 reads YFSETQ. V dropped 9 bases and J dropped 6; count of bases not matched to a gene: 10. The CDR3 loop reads CATRTTGGPGELFF. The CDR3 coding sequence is TGCGCCACCCGGACCACAGGGGGGCCCGGGGAGCTGTTTTTT.

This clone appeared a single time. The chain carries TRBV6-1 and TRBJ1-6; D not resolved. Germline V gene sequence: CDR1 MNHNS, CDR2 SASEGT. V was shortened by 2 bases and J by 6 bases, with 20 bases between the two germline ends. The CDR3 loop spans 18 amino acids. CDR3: CASSEYGRPQPPNSPLHF. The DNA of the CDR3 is TGTGCCAGCAGTGAATATGGGAGGCCCCAGCCTCCTAATTCACCCCTCCACTTT.

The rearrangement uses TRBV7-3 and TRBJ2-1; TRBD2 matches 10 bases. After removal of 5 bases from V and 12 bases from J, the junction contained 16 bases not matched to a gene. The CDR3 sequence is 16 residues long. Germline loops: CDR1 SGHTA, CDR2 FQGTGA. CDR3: CASSPGRASGRGRQFF. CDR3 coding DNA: TGTGCCAGCAGCCCGGGGAGGGCTAGCGGGAGAGGTCGGCAGTTCTTC.

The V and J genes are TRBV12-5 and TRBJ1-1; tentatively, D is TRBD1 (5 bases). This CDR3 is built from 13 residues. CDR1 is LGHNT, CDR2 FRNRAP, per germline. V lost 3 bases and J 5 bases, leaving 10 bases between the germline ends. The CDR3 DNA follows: TGTGCTAGTGGTTTTGGGGCGCCGACTGAAGCTTTCTTT. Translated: CASGFGAPTEAFF.

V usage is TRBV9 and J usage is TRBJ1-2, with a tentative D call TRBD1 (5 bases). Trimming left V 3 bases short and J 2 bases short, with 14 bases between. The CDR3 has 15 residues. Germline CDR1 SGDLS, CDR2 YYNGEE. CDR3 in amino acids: CASSDTGTANYGYTF. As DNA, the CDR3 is TGTGCCAGCAGCGACACAGGAACCGCCAACTATGGCTACACCTTC.

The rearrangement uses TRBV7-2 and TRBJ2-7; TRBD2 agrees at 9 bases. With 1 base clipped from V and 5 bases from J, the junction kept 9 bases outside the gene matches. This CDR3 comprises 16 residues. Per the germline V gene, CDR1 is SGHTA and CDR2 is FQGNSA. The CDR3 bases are TGTGCCAGCAGCTTAGGGGGGGGTAGCGGGAGAAACGAGCAGTACTTC. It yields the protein CASSLGGGSGRNEQYF.

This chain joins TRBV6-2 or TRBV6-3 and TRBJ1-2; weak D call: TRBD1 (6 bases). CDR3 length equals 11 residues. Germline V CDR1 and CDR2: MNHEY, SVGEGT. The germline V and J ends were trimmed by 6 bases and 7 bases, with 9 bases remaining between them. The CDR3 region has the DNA TGTGCCAGCAGCACAGGGTTTGGCTACACCTTC. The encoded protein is CASSTGFGYTF.

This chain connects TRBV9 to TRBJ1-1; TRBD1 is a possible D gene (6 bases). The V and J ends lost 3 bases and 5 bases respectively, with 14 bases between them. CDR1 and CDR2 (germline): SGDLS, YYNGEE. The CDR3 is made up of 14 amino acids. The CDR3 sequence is CASSARGGRTEAFF. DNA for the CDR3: TGTGCCAGCAGCGCCCGCGGGGGGCGAACTGAAGCTTTCTTT. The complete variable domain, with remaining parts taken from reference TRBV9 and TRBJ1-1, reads DSGVTQTPKHLITATGQRVTLRCSPRSGDLSVYWYQQSLDQGLQFLIQYYNGEERAKGNILERFSAQQFPDLHSELNLSSLELGDSALYFCASSARGGRTEAFFGQGTRLTVV.

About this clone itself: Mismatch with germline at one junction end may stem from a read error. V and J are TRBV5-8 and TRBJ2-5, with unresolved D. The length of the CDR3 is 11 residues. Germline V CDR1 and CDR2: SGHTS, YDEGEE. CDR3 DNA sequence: TGTGCCAGCAGCTTGGCTGGAGTCTCGGACTTC. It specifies CASSLAGVSDF. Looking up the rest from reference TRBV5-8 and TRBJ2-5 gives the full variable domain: EAGVTQSPTHLIKTRGQQATLRCSPISGHTSVYWYQQALGLGLQFLLWYDEGEERNRGNFPPRFSGRQFPNYSSELNVNALELEDSALYLCASSLAGVSDFGPGTRLLVL.

CDR3 region: CASSSWTGGGSPLHF. The CDR3 DNA follows: TGTGCCAGCAGCTCCTGGACAGGGGGGGGATCACCCCTCCACTTT. The rearrangement uses TRBV11-2 and TRBJ1-6, with 10 bases that match TRBD1. The CDR3 is 15 residues long. The trim removed 4 bases at V and 10 bases at J, leaving 7 bases unmatched. Germline V gene lookup returns CDR1 SGHAT and CDR2 FQNNGV.

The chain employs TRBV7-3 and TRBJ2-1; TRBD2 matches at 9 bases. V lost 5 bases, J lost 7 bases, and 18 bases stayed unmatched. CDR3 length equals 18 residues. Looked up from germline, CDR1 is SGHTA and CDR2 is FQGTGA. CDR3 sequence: CASSPRSALAGPVNEQFF. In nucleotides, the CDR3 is TGTGCCAGCAGCCCCAGGTCCGCGCTAGCGGGACCTGTGAATGAGCAGTTCTTC.

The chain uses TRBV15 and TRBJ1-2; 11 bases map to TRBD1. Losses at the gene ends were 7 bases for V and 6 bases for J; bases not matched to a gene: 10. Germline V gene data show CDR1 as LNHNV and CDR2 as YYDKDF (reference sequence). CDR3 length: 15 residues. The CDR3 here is CATTGQGARIDGYTF. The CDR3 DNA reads TGTGCCACCACCGGACAGGGGGCGAGGATTGATGGCTACACCTTC.

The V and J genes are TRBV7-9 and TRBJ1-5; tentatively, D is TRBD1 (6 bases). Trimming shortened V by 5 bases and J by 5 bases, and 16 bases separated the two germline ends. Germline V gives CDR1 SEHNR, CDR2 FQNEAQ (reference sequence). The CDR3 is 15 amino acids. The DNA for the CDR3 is TGTGCCAGCAGCCCCGCGGGGGGCCCCCATCAGCCCCAGCATTTT. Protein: CASSPAGGPHQPQHF.

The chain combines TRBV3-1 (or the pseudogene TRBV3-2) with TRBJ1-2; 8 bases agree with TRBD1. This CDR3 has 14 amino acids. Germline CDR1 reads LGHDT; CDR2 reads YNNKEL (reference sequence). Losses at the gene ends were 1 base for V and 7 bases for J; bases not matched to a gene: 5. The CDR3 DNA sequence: TGTGCCAGCAGCCAAGGGACAGGGTTCGGTGGCTACACCTTC. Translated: CASSQGTGFGGYTF.

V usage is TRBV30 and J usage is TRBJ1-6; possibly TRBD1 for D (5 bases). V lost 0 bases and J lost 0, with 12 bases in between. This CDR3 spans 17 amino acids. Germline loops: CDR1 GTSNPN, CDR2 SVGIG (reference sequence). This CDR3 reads CAWSVWGGSSYNSPLHF. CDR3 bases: TGTGCCTGGAGTGTATGGGGGGGGAGCTCCTATAATTCACCCCTCCACTTT.

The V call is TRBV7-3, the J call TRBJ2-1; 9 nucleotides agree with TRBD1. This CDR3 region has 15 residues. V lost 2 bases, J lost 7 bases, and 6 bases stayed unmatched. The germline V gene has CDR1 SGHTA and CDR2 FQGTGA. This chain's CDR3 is CASSLSRDRANEQFF. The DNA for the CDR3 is TGTGCCAGCAGCTTATCTAGGGACAGGGCGAATGAGCAGTTCTTC.